These 26 T cell receptor beta chains originate from one sample sequenced in a study of T cell clusters in autoimmune cytopenias. TRB was amplified by touch-down multiplex PCR, primer pools A and B combined. TCRdb re-called the multiplex PCR reads and catalogs CDR3 proteins one per entry, DNA excluded. This sample's table reports about 2,100 distinct CDR3 sequences. TRB amplification used around 0.25 ug of peripheral blood genomic DNA. The sample also formed part of further work on T cell repertoires in aging, cancer and after chemotherapy.

Sequenced sample: peripheral blood. Receptor source: a human donor in good health.

By frequency, this clonotype is medium-sized. The chain is built from TRBV6-2 or TRBV6-3 and TRBJ1-1; TCRdb lists TRBD1, though no DNA is available to test this call. Germline CDR1 reads MNHEY; CDR2 reads SVGEGT. The CDR3 consists of 15 residues. This CDR3 reads CASSGRQGARSEAFF.

This clonotype is medium-sized by frequency. The J gene is TRBJ1-2, the V gene TRBV6-1; the TRBD1 assignment by TCRdb is unverifiable without DNA. Germline-derived CDR1 and CDR2 are MNHNS and SASEGT. The CDR3 runs to 13 residues. The CDR3 sequence: CASSEGQFYGYTF.

This clonotype registers large by frequency. The chain is built from TRBV10-3 and TRBJ2-1; the TRBD2 assignment by TCRdb is unverifiable without DNA. The germline V gene has CDR1 ENHRY and CDR2 SYGVKD. This CDR3 region has 15 residues. The CDR3 sequence is CAISEGGRDYNEQFF.

This clonotype is deemed large by its frequency. V and J are TRBV5-6 and TRBJ2-6. Germline loops: CDR1 SGHDT, CDR2 YYEEEE. This CDR3 is 14 amino acids long. CDR3 loop: CASSSGAGANVLTF.

This clonotype counts as medium-sized (0.01 to 0.1%) by frequency. V is TRBV19 and J is TRBJ1-3. Germline values: CDR1 LNHDA, CDR2 SQIVND (reference sequence). The CDR3 spans 14 residues. The CDR3 loop is CASIRTGSGNTIYF.

This clonotype is medium-sized by frequency. This chain links TRBV7-2 with TRBJ2-1; lacking DNA, the TRBD2 call made by TCRdb goes unchecked. The CDR3 covers 15 residues. Germline values: CDR1 SGHTA, CDR2 FQGNSA. CDR3 in amino acids: CASSRLAGGPNEQFF.

This clonotype is identified as medium-sized from frequency. The V call is TRBV12-3 or TRBV12-4, the J call TRBJ1-1. The CDR3 consists of 13 residues. The CDR3 sequence is CASSARRLFEAFF.

The rearrangement uses TRBV15 and TRBJ1-2; TCRdb reports TRBD1, a call that lacks DNA to check it against. Germline loops: CDR1 LNHNV, CDR2 YYDKDF (reference sequence). The CDR3 sequence is 14 residues long. This CDR3 is CATSRGTGLGGYTF.

The rearrangement uses TRBV9 and TRBJ1-1. CDR3 length equals 14 residues. Germline CDR1 SGDLS, CDR2 YYNGEE. The CDR3 loop is CASSVGSQVTEAFF.

This clonotype shows up as medium-sized (0.01 to 0.1%) by frequency. The rearrangement uses TRBV6-1 and TRBJ1-5. Germline values: CDR1 MNHNS, CDR2 SASEGT. This CDR3 spans 14 amino acids. The CDR3 sequence: CASSEGQSNQPQHF.

The V call is TRBV7-2, the J call TRBJ2-7; the TCRdb D gene call, TRBD1, has no DNA to confirm it. CDR1 is SGHTA and CDR2 is FQGNSA in the germline V gene. The CDR3 has 15 residues. CDR3 in amino acids: CASSPDRGWTYEQYF.

This clonotype is medium-sized by frequency. The genes are TRBV18 and TRBJ1-2; without DNA, the TCRdb call of TRBD1 cannot be checked. The CDR3 spans 15 residues. Germline lookup yields CDR1 KGHSH and CDR2 LQKENI. The CDR3 sequence is CASSPPGQGGYGYTF.

By frequency, this clonotype registers medium-sized. This chain uses TRBV6-5 with TRBJ1-2; the D call of TRBD1 rests on TCRdb alone, since no DNA is present to check it. Looked up from germline, CDR1 is MNHEY and CDR2 is SVGAGI. This CDR3 is 15 amino acids long. CDR3 amino acids: CASSYSSSPGLGYTF.

Considering frequency, this clonotype is large. The rearrangement joins TRBV19 to TRBJ2-7; TCRdb reports TRBD1, a call that lacks DNA to check it against. The CDR3 extends over 15 amino acids. The germline gives CDR1 LNHDA, CDR2 SQIVND (reference sequence). The CDR3: CASSSYRDRLDEQYF.

According to its frequency, this clonotype is medium-sized. The rearrangement uses TRBV5-6 and TRBJ2-5; the D gene TCRdb calls, TRBD1, cannot be checked with no DNA. Looked up from germline, CDR1 is SGHDT and CDR2 is YYEEEE. The CDR3 is 15 amino acids. CDR3 protein: CASSLRAGLSETQYF.

Judged by frequency, this clonotype is medium-sized. The chain couples TRBV7-9 to TRBJ2-3. The CDR3 extends over 13 amino acids. Germline values: CDR1 SEHNR, CDR2 FQNEAQ (reference sequence). The CDR3 loop reads CASSMAAGGTQYF.

The gene calls are TRBV6-2 or TRBV6-3 and TRBJ2-1; absent DNA, TCRdb's TRBD2 call cannot be checked. This CDR3 comprises 19 residues. In germline, CDR1 is MNHEY, CDR2 SVGEGT. The CDR3 region is CASSYILAGGKVTYNEQFF.

Frequency places this clonotype as medium-sized (0.01 to 0.1%). The chain couples TRBV6-1 to TRBJ2-3. CDR1 is MNHNS, CDR2 SASEGT, per germline. The CDR3 runs to 11 residues. CDR3 protein: CASSLTDTQYF.

The J gene is TRBJ2-7, the V gene TRBV4-1; the D call from TCRdb, TRBD1, cannot be confirmed without DNA. The CDR3 has 13 residues. In germline, CDR1 is MGHRA, CDR2 YSYEKL. The CDR3 protein is CASSHPGDNEQYF.

The chain carries TRBV4-3 and TRBJ1-2. The CDR3 contains 13 residues. The germline V gene encodes CDR1 LGHNA and CDR2 YSLEER. CDR3 in amino acids: CASSQSGIRGYTF.

Frequency places this clonotype as large. The CDR3 sequence is CSVDPGNGYTF. The chain uses TRBV29-1 and TRBJ1-2; TCRdb's assignment of TRBD1 cannot be checked, as there is no DNA. The CDR3 contains 11 residues. Germline CDR1 reads SQVTM; CDR2 reads ANQGSEA.

The genes are TRBV20-1 and TRBJ1-4; TCRdb calls TRBD1, which cannot be checked without DNA. The CDR3 has 13 residues. Germline V gives CDR1 DFQATT, CDR2 SNEGSKA (reference sequence). The CDR3 loop is CSASGQGREKLFF.

This clonotype is medium-sized by frequency. This chain uses TRBV12-3 or TRBV12-4 with TRBJ2-7. The CDR3 length is 13 residues. The CDR3 region is CASSFLSSYEQYF.

This clonotype shows up as medium-sized by frequency. The CDR3: CASRSQGMWGEAFF. This rearrangement joins TRBV6-6 to TRBJ1-1; the TRBD1 assignment by TCRdb is unverifiable without DNA. The CDR3 runs to 14 residues. The germline V gene encodes CDR1 MNHNY and CDR2 SVGAGI (reference sequence).

Measured by frequency, this clonotype is medium-sized. The chain is built from TRBV30 and TRBJ1-1. The CDR3 contains 13 residues. Germline V gene sequence: CDR1 GTSNPN, CDR2 SVGIG (reference sequence). CDR3 region: CAWRRPPNTEAFF.

In terms of frequency, this clonotype is medium-sized. V gene TRBV6-2 or TRBV6-3 combines with J gene TRBJ2-7; lacking DNA, the TRBD1 call made by TCRdb goes unchecked. CDR1 and CDR2 (germline): MNHEY, SVGEGT. This CDR3 comprises 14 residues. CDR3 protein: CASKPPGKAYEQYF.